These 27 T cell receptor beta chains were sequenced from one sample in a study of blood T cell repertoires in COVID-19. The protocol was immunoSEQ multiplex PCR, while the TCRdb copy is restricted to in-frame clones and leaves out a portion. The sample holds approximately 160,000 clones, approximately 79% seen once. The specimen was peripheral blood. The receptors stem from an elderly woman with acute or convalescent COVID-19.

V and J are TRBV4-1 and TRBJ2-7; 8 bases are shared with TRBD1. V was pared by 0 bases and J by 1 base, with 11 bases of the junction left unmatched. This CDR3 comprises 18 residues. Looked up from germline, CDR1 is MGHRA and CDR2 is YSYEKL. The CDR3 is CASSQDVNRGTGSYEQYF. Written as DNA, the CDR3 is TGCGCCAGCAGCCAAGACGTAAATCGTGGGACAGGATCCTACGAGCAGTACTTC.

The V gene is TRBV28, the J gene TRBJ1-4, with TRBD1 matching 10 bases. CDR3 length equals 14 residues. J was trimmed by 7 bases and V by 4 bases; bases with no gene match: 3. Germline V gives CDR1 MDHEN, CDR2 SYDVKM. CDR3 sequence reads: CASSSDRGAEKLFF. The CDR3 DNA is TGTGCCAGCAGTTCGGACAGGGGGGCTGAAAAACTGTTTTTT.

The rearrangement links TRBV5-6 to TRBJ1-5; the match to TRBD1 covers 10 bases. V lost 4 bases and J lost 7; bases outside the gene matches: 5. The CDR3 contains 14 residues. The germline V gene encodes CDR1 SGHDT and CDR2 YYEEEE. This CDR3 reads CASSRTGGYQPQHF. CDR3 DNA: TGTGCCAGCAGCCGGACAGGGGGTTACCAGCCCCAGCATTTT.

This clone has just a few counts. V and J are TRBV2 and TRBJ2-7; D is possibly TRBD1 (6 bases). The CDR3 has 13 amino acids. From germline, CDR1 is SNHLY and CDR2 FYNNEI. Deletions cut 4 bases from V and 3 bases from J, with 10 bases between. CDR3 coding DNA: TGTGCCAGCAGTGGGGGACAAATCTACGAGCAGTACTTC. Amino acid sequence: CASSGGQIYEQYF.

V is TRBV28 and J is TRBJ2-7; 9 bases fit TRBD2. The CDR3 loop spans 17 amino acids. Per the germline V gene, CDR1 is MDHEN and CDR2 is SYDVKM. Trimming cost V 7 bases and J 0 bases; bases outside gene matches: 13. CDR3 sequence: CASTTSSGRIVSYEQYF. The CDR3 coding sequence is TGTGCCAGCACGACCTCAAGCGGGAGGATCGTCTCCTACGAGCAGTACTTC.

CDR3 sequence reads: CASSRDRGQETQYF. The CDR3 region has the DNA TGTGCCAGCAGCAGGGACAGGGGACAAGAGACCCAGTACTTC. The J gene is TRBJ2-5, the V gene TRBV7-2; 10 nucleotides align to TRBD1. Losses at the gene ends were 5 bases for V and 2 bases for J; bases not matched to a gene: 2. Germline CDR1 and CDR2: SGHTA and FQGNSA. The CDR3 has 14 amino acids.

This clone was recorded once. V and J are TRBV10-3 and TRBJ1-2; 7 nucleotides align to TRBD1. Per germline, CDR1 ENHRY and CDR2 SYGVKD. The CDR3 spans 13 residues. Trimming removed 4 bases from V and 3 bases from J; junction bases left unmatched: 2. The DNA for the CDR3 is TGTGCCATCAGTGGACAGGGTGACTATGGCTACACCTTC. It codes for CAISGQGDYGYTF.

Concerning this clone itself: This specimen includes other DNA sequences encoding the same CDR3. The chain links TRBV6-5 to TRBJ1-3, with D uncertain. The CDR3 contains 12 residues. Trimming left V 7 bases short and J 0 bases short, with 4 bases between. Germline lookup yields CDR1 MNHEY and CDR2 SVGAGI. The CDR3 coding sequence is TGTGCCAGCACCAGCTCTGGAAACACCATATATTTT. Protein: CASTSSGNTIYF.

Concerning this clone: One end of the junction fails to match germline, which may point to a read error. The chain is built from TRBV7-7 and TRBJ1-1, with TRBD1 as a possible D gene (6 bases). The length of the CDR3 is 19 residues. Looked up from germline, CDR1 is SSHAT and CDR2 is FNYEAQ (reference sequence). The CDR3 region is CASSLAKGGQGRGNTEAFF. DNA of the CDR3: TGTGCTAGCAGCTTAGCGAAAGGGGGTCAGGGGCGCGGGAACACTGAAGCTTTCTTT.

Comments on this clone: Other DNA variants within this sample encode the same CDR3. The chain recombines TRBV9 with TRBJ1-1; D remains unclear. The V gene's germline CDR1 is SGDLS and CDR2 YYNGEE. CDR3 length: 13 amino acids. The V gene lost 0 bases and the J gene lost 2 bases, with 5 bases spanning the gap. As DNA, the CDR3 is TGTGCCAGCAGCGTAGCTGTAAACACTGAAGCTTTCTTT. Translated: CASSVAVNTEAFF.

V gene TRBV29-1 combines with J gene TRBJ2-7; D remains unclear. With 7 bases removed from V and 0 bases from J, the gap between germline ends came to 7 bases. There are 11 residues in the CDR3. From germline, CDR1 is SQVTM and CDR2 ANQGSEA. The CDR3 spells CSGRNSYEQYF. The CDR3 nucleotides read TGCAGCGGGCGGAACTCCTACGAGCAGTACTTC.

J is TRBJ1-1 and V is TRBV27; 7 positions agree with TRBD1. The CDR3 runs 21 residues. Germline CDR1 and CDR2: MNHEY and SMNVEV (reference sequence). Trimming took 9 bases from V and 3 from J; bases not matched to a gene: 31. The CDR3 reads CARLFFAGQPSRLKVYTEAFF. In DNA, the CDR3 is TGTGCCAGGCTATTTTTTGCGGGACAGCCCTCTCGCTTAAAAGTGTACACTGAAGCTTTCTTT.

The gene calls are TRBV6-5 and TRBJ1-5, with 7 bases fitting TRBD1. Trimming at V came to 7 bases and at J to 0 bases, leaving 3 bases not matched to a gene. Germline CDR1 reads MNHEY; CDR2 reads SVGAGI. The CDR3 length is 14 residues. The CDR3 here is CASNTGDSNQPQHF. The CDR3 DNA sequence: TGTGCCAGCAATACAGGGGATAGCAATCAGCCCCAGCATTTT.

This clone has just a few counts. CDR3 protein: CSVGQGYGYTF. CDR3 sequence (DNA): TGCAGTGTTGGACAGGGCTATGGCTACACCTTC. The chain carries TRBV20-1 and TRBJ1-2, with TRBD1 matching over 8 bases. CDR3 length: 11 residues. With V trimmed by 7 bases and J by 4 bases, 2 bases remained unmatched. Germline assignment: CDR1 DFQATT and CDR2 SNEGSKA (reference sequence).

This chain connects TRBV10-3 to TRBJ1-2, with D uncertain. Per germline, CDR1 ENHRY and CDR2 SYGVKD. Deletions cut 5 bases from V and 1 base from J, with 11 bases between. This CDR3 is 14 amino acids long. The DNA of the CDR3 is TGTGCCATCAGTTCATCAACAGTTAACTATGGCTACACCTTC. Protein sequence: CAISSSTVNYGYTF.

This chain connects TRBV6-2 or TRBV6-3 to TRBJ1-5, with 11 bases matching TRBD1. From germline, CDR1 is MNHEY and CDR2 SVGEGT. V lost 2 bases and J lost 0; bases outside the gene matches: 6. This CDR3 spans 18 amino acids. DNA for the CDR3: TGTGCCAGCAGTTACCGAGGGACAGGGGGGGATAGCAATCAGCCCCAGCATTTT. It encodes CASSYRGTGGDSNQPQHF.

This clone was seen just once. V usage is TRBV7-4 and J usage is TRBJ2-7, with 7 bases fitting TRBD2. The CDR3 spans 14 residues. Looked up from germline, CDR1 is SGHVT and CDR2 is SQSDAQ. Unmatched junction bases numbered 7, after V lost 5 bases and J lost 3 bases. The CDR3 spells CASSEDGGDYEQYF. CDR3 nucleotide sequence: TGTGCCAGCAGCGAGGATGGGGGGGACTACGAGCAGTACTTC.

V gene TRBV10-3 combines with J gene TRBJ1-2; no firm D call. The V and J ends lost 0 bases and 0 bases respectively, with 8 bases between them. Per germline, CDR1 ENHRY and CDR2 SYGVKD. This CDR3 has 15 amino acids. This CDR3 reads CAISESNSPNYGYTF. CDR3 in DNA: TGTGCCATCAGTGAGTCCAACAGTCCTAACTATGGCTACACCTTC.

The rearrangement joins TRBV7-2 to TRBJ2-2, with 9 bases fitting TRBD2. Germline loops: CDR1 SGHTA, CDR2 FQGNSA. V shed 5 bases, J shed 6 bases, and the junction held 7 bases outside the gene matches. The CDR3 length is 15 residues. The CDR3 loop reads CASSRRSGSPGELFF. In DNA form, the CDR3 reads TGTGCCAGCAGCCGCCGTAGCGGGAGCCCCGGGGAGCTGTTTTTT.

About this clone itself: Other DNA sequences within the sample encode an identical CDR3. This chain links TRBV29-1 with TRBJ2-7; TRBD1 aligns across 8 bases. CDR1 is SQVTM and CDR2 is ANQGSEA in the germline V gene. V dropped 6 bases and J dropped 2; count of bases not matched to a gene: 3. The CDR3 is 12 residues long. CDR3 protein: CSVRTGPYEQYF. Here the CDR3 DNA reads TGCAGCGTCAGGACAGGGCCCTACGAGCAGTACTTC.

The chain joins TRBV19 to TRBJ1-6; D unclear. The CDR3 is made up of 9 amino acids. Looked up from germline, CDR1 is LNHDA and CDR2 is SQIVND (reference sequence). Deletions cut 8 bases from V and 13 bases from J, with 6 bases between. CDR3 in DNA: TGTGCCAGTGGGCATCCCCTCCACTTT. The encoded protein is CASGHPLHF. The whole variable domain, filled in from reference TRBV19 and TRBJ1-6, reads DGGITQSPKYLFRKEGQNVTLSCEQNLNHDAMYWYRQDPGQGLRLIYYSQIVNDFQKGDIAEGYSVSREKKESFPLTVTSAQKNPTAFYLCASGHPLHFGNGTRLTVT.

As concerns this clone: The sample carries other DNA sequences with the same CDR3. The rearrangement joins TRBV28 to TRBJ1-2; 9 nucleotides line up with TRBD1. The CDR3 length is 13 residues. V lost 6 bases and J lost 8; bases outside the gene matches: 7. Per germline, CDR1 MDHEN and CDR2 SYDVKM. The CDR3 is CASSLGQGIGYTF. The CDR3 DNA reads TGTGCCAGCAGCCTCGGACAGGGGATAGGCTACACCTTC.

This CDR3 is CASSFLAGDNEQFF. The CDR3 DNA reads TGCGCCAGCAGCTTCCTAGCGGGAGACAATGAGCAGTTCTTC. The chain is built from TRBV5-1 and TRBJ2-1; 10 bases agree with TRBD2. The CDR3 consists of 14 residues. The V segment lost 2 bases and the J segment 5 bases; nucleotides outside the gene matches: 1. From germline, CDR1 is SGHRS and CDR2 YFSETQ.

This chain uses TRBV5-8 with TRBJ1-5, with D perhaps matching TRBD1 (6 bases). Trimming removed 6 bases from V and 6 bases from J, with 16 bases in between. The CDR3 has 14 amino acids. Germline CDR1 and CDR2: SGHTS and YDEGEE. CDR3 region: CASTEGGFGQPQHF. CDR3 nucleotides: TGTGCCAGCACAGAGGGGGGGTTCGGTCAGCCCCAGCATTTT. Full variable domain (outside the CDR3, taken from reference TRBV5-8 and TRBJ1-5): EAGVTQSPTHLIKTRGQQATLRCSPISGHTSVYWYQQALGLGLQFLLWYDEGEERNRGNFPPRFSGRQFPNYSSELNVNALELEDSALYLCASTEGGFGQPQHFGDGTRLSIL.

This clone was seen only once. The chain is built from TRBV14 and TRBJ1-1; D uncertain. CDR1 and CDR2 (germline): SGHDN, FVKESK. V dropped 1 base and J dropped 3 bases, with 6 bases sitting between them. The CDR3 is 13 amino acids. CDR3 nucleotide sequence: TGTGCCAGCAGCCAAGTGAGGCACACTGAAGCTTTCTTT. Protein: CASSQVRHTEAFF.

This chain joins TRBV20-1 and TRBJ1-5; D is possibly TRBD1 (5 bases). V lost 3 bases and J 3 bases, leaving 9 bases between the germline ends. Per germline, CDR1 DFQATT and CDR2 SNEGSKA (reference sequence). This CDR3 contains 13 residues. The CDR3 coding sequence is TGCAGTGCTAGTGCGGGGGACAATCAGCCCCAGCATTTT. It yields the protein CSASAGDNQPQHF.

The V gene is TRBV18, the J gene TRBJ1-4; TRBD1 matches at 7 bases. Per germline, CDR1 KGHSH and CDR2 LQKENI. V was pared by 2 bases and J by 8 bases, with 2 bases of the junction left unmatched. CDR3 size: 13 residues. The CDR3 DNA sequence: TGTGCCAGCTCACCAGCAGGGGGGGAAAAACTGTTTTTT. Its protein is CASSPAGGEKLFF.